These 32 T cell receptor beta chains share one sample of origin, sequenced in a study of T cell repertoires in cytomegalovirus infection. Via MiXCR, TCRdb re-called the reads, giving one row per CDR3 protein. The sample lists approximately 250,000 distinct CDR3 sequences; roughly 22% were seen once. Material: CD8+ T cells from PBMCs. Receptors were obtained from a human donor in good health (CMV status not recorded). Some clones in this sample may be carry-over from other donors' samples.

This chain connects TRBV5-1 to TRBJ1-6; a weak D match, TRBD1 (6 bases). CDR3 length equals 16 residues. Germline V CDR1 and CDR2: SGHRS, YFSETQ. The V end was cut by 0 bases, the J end by 8 bases, with 15 bases between. Here the CDR3 DNA reads TGCGCCAGCAGCTTGGGTGGAGGGGGGTCGGATTCACCCCTCCACTTT. Its protein product is CASSLGGGGSDSPLHF.

This clonotype was found a few times. The rearrangement uses TRBV19 and TRBJ1-1, with D unclear. This CDR3 is built from 12 residues. CDR1 is LNHDA and CDR2 is SQIVND in the germline V gene (reference sequence). The V gene lost 5 bases and the J gene lost 6 bases, with 10 bases spanning the gap. The CDR3 nucleotides are TGTGCCAGTAGTGACTTTACCTCTGAAGCTTTCTTT. This sequence encodes CASSDFTSEAFF.

This clonotype was observed a handful of times. The rearrangement joins TRBV27 to TRBJ2-1; unclear D gene. The V and J ends lost 0 bases and 2 bases respectively, with 5 bases between them. Germline V lookup: CDR1 MNHEY, CDR2 SMNVEV (reference sequence). This CDR3 contains 14 residues. Here the CDR3 DNA reads TGTGCCAGCAGTTTATCATCACCCTACAATGAGCAGTTCTTC. It encodes CASSLSSPYNEQFF.

The gene calls are TRBV15 and TRBJ2-5; 9 bases map to TRBD1. V lost 5 bases and J lost 4; bases outside the gene matches: 5. This CDR3 is 14 amino acids long. Germline values: CDR1 LNHNV, CDR2 YYDKDF (reference sequence). CDR3 in amino acids: CATSLDRGSETQYF. CDR3 sequence (DNA): TGTGCCACCAGCCTGGACAGGGGATCAGAGACCCAGTACTTC.

This clonotype was found many times. The chain combines TRBV11-2 with TRBJ2-7; 11 bases agree with TRBD2. The CDR3 has 16 amino acids. Germline CDR1 reads SGHAT; CDR2 reads FQNNGV. V lost 5 bases, J lost 7 bases, and 13 bases stayed unmatched. CDR3 bases: TGTGCCAGCAGCACCGCGACTAGCGGGGTTGATGGAGAGCAGTACTTC. Translating it yields CASSTATSGVDGEQYF.

V gene TRBV4-1 combines with J gene TRBJ2-7; tentatively, D is TRBD1 (5 bases). V lost 0 bases, J lost 0 bases, and 15 bases lay in between. CDR1 and CDR2 (germline): MGHRA, YSYEKL. The CDR3 extends over 17 amino acids. CDR3 nucleotides: TGCGCCAGCAGCCAAGAGGCGCGGACAAGTCCCTCCTACGAGCAGTACTTC. Translated, it gives CASSQEARTSPSYEQYF.

This chain connects TRBV5-4 to TRBJ2-1; D is ambiguous. Per the germline V gene, CDR1 is SGHNT and CDR2 is YYREEE (reference sequence). Trimming took 3 bases from V and 5 from J, leaving 9 bases between them. There are 13 residues in the CDR3. CDR3 residues: CASSSGSHNEQFF. CDR3 nucleotides: TGTGCCAGCAGCTCGGGCAGCCACAATGAGCAGTTCTTC.

This clonotype has only a few counts. CDR3 in amino acids: CASSISGGPSQETQYF. CDR3 DNA: TGTGCCAGCAGCATTAGCGGGGGGCCGTCACAAGAGACCCAGTACTTC. The chain links TRBV7-6 to TRBJ2-5; 10 bases map to TRBD2. Trimming cost V 5 bases and J 2 bases; bases outside gene matches: 8. The CDR3 totals 16 residues. Per the germline V gene, CDR1 is SGHVS and CDR2 is FNYEAQ.

There are a few counts of this clonotype. The CDR3: CASSEEYGYTF. CDR3 bases: TGTGCCAGCAGCGAGGAGTATGGCTACACCTTC. The chain couples TRBV7-9 to TRBJ1-2; the D is unclear. V gave up 5 bases and J gave up 5 bases, with 6 bases separating them. The germline gives CDR1 SEHNR, CDR2 FQNEAQ (reference sequence). The CDR3 runs 11 residues.

CDR3: CASSPGTSPPTDTQYF. CDR3 DNA sequence: TGTGCCAGCAGCCCCGGGACTTCCCCGCCCACAGATACGCAGTATTTT. The rearrangement uses TRBV11-2 and TRBJ2-3, with D perhaps TRBD2 (6 bases). The germline gives CDR1 SGHAT, CDR2 FQNNGV. Trimming took 5 bases from V and 2 from J, leaving 17 bases between them. The CDR3 totals 16 residues.

The V gene is TRBV2, the J gene TRBJ2-3; no definite D call. CDR1 and CDR2 (germline): SNHLY, FYNNEI. V lost 5 bases, J lost 3 bases, and 15 bases lay in between. CDR3 length: 15 amino acids. This CDR3 is CASSWSGWLTDTQYF. In nucleotides, the CDR3 is TGTGCCAGCAGTTGGTCCGGTTGGTTAACAGATACGCAGTATTTT. The whole variable domain, filled in from reference TRBV2 and TRBJ2-3, reads EPEVTQTPSHQVTQMGQEVILRCVPISNHLYFYWYRQILGQKVEFLVSFYNNEISEKSEIFDDQFSVERPDGSNFTLKIRSTKLEDSAMYFCASSWSGWLTDTQYFGPGTRLTVL.

This clonotype was observed a few times. This sequence joins TRBV29-1 and TRBJ2-2; the D gene could be TRBD1 or TRBD2 (5 bases each). Germline V gene data show CDR1 as SQVTM and CDR2 as ANQGSEA. V lost 3 bases and J 0 bases, leaving 14 bases between the germline ends. CDR3 length equals 16 residues. The CDR3 DNA reads TGCAGCGTTGAGTCTAGGGGACCAGCGAACACCGGGGAGCTGTTTTTT. It specifies CSVESRGPANTGELFF.

This clonotype was seen a few times. The CDR3 here is CASSLGGANVLTF. CDR3 sequence (DNA): TGTGCCAGCAGTTTGGGCGGGGCCAACGTCCTGACTTTC. The chain employs TRBV28 and TRBJ2-6; D is unclear. There are 13 residues in the CDR3. Germline V gene lookup returns CDR1 MDHEN and CDR2 SYDVKM. The V end was cut by 3 bases, the J end by 4 bases, with 4 bases between.

This chain links TRBV29-1 with TRBJ1-2, with 7 bases matching TRBD1. The CDR3 totals 13 residues. Germline lookup yields CDR1 SQVTM and CDR2 ANQGSEA. V shed 1 base, J shed 4 bases, and the junction held 3 bases outside the gene matches. The CDR3 region is CSVEAGTAYGYTF. As DNA, the CDR3 is TGCAGCGTTGAAGCCGGGACAGCCTATGGCTACACCTTC.

The chain employs TRBV11-2 and TRBJ2-7; TRBD2 agrees at 9 bases. Germline CDR1 SGHAT, CDR2 FQNNGV. V trimming: 10 bases; J trimming: 5 bases; junction bases outside the gene matches: 9. CDR3 length: 13 residues. CDR3 amino acids: CAIGRGGVDEQYF. The CDR3 nucleotides are TGTGCCATCGGGCGGGGGGGCGTCGACGAGCAGTACTTC.

This clonotype was detected only a few times. The rearrangement uses TRBV2 and TRBJ2-4; D possibly matches TRBD1 or TRBD2 (5 bases each). There are 16 residues in the CDR3. In germline, CDR1 is SNHLY, CDR2 FYNNEI. V lost 1 base, J lost 8 bases, and 18 bases lay in between. The CDR3 DNA sequence: TGTGCCAGCAGTGAAGGTGGGGGAGCTGGTGAGGACATTCAGTACTTC. This sequence encodes CASSEGGGAGEDIQYF.

This clonotype was observed a few times. This chain links TRBV3-1 with TRBJ2-7; D possibly matches TRBD1 or TRBD2 (6 bases each). Germline V lookup: CDR1 LGHDT, CDR2 YNNKEL (reference sequence). V was cut by 0 bases and J by 0 bases, with 27 bases left in between. CDR3 size: 21 residues. Here the CDR3 reads CASSQDRATHLLTGASYEQYF. The CDR3 DNA sequence: TGTGCCAGCAGCCAAGATCGTGCGACACATCTTTTAACGGGGGCCTCCTACGAGCAGTACTTC.

The genes are TRBV7-2 and TRBJ1-5; 7 bases match TRBD1. Unmatched junction bases numbered 11, after V lost 3 bases and J lost 0 bases. Germline-derived CDR1 and CDR2 are SGHTA and FQGNSA. The CDR3 has 18 residues. CDR3 coding DNA: TGTGCCAGCAGCTTTGGTCACAGGGGAGAGTATAGCAATCAGCCCCAGCATTTT. This gives the protein CASSFGHRGEYSNQPQHF.

V usage is TRBV2 and J usage is TRBJ1-1; 7 nucleotides match TRBD1. Per the germline V gene, CDR1 is SNHLY and CDR2 is FYNNEI. The CDR3 extends over 14 amino acids. The ends lost 3 bases at V and 6 bases at J; junction bases unmatched: 7. The CDR3 spells CASSEGGGGPEAFF. The CDR3 DNA is TGTGCCAGCAGTGAGGGAGGGGGCGGGCCTGAAGCTTTCTTT.

This chain joins TRBV20-1 and TRBJ2-7, with 8 bases identical to TRBD2. J lost 3 bases, V lost 3 bases, and 7 bases had no gene match. From germline, CDR1 is DFQATT and CDR2 SNEGSKA (reference sequence). This CDR3 is built from 14 residues. The CDR3 DNA follows: TGCAGTGCTAGCGGGGGGGCAATATTCTACGAGCAGTACTTC. Translated: CSASGGAIFYEQYF.

On this clonotype itself: One base away lies a much larger clone, so this may be a sequencing read error. The rearrangement uses TRBV7-6 and TRBJ2-1; D is possibly TRBD2 (7 bases). Matching the DNA end better, TRBJ2-7 makes the J call doubtful. CDR3 size: 15 residues. Germline CDR1 SGHVS, CDR2 FNYEAQ. The CDR3 nucleotides are TGTGCCAGCAGCTTTTCTTCCCAGGGGAGGGATGAGCAGTACTTC. Protein product: CASSFSSQGRDEQYF.

V usage is TRBV29-1 and J usage is TRBJ2-3, with 12 bases lining up with TRBD2. The CDR3 covers 19 residues. Looked up from germline, CDR1 is SQVTM and CDR2 is ANQGSEA. V dropped 3 bases and J dropped 0; count of bases not matched to a gene: 13. CDR3 sequence (DNA): TGCAGCGTTGACCCCGGACTAGCGGGGAGAATTCCTAGCACAGATACGCAGTATTTT. Its translation is CSVDPGLAGRIPSTDTQYF.

This clonotype was seen repeatedly, ten times or more. V gene TRBV7-2 combines with J gene TRBJ2-3, with 10 bases lining up with TRBD2. V trimming: 2 bases; J trimming: 2 bases; junction bases outside the gene matches: 16. CDR3 length: 20 residues. Germline V gene lookup returns CDR1 SGHTA and CDR2 FQGNSA. This CDR3 is CASSLSPWSGGGGVTDTQYF. Written as DNA, the CDR3 is TGTGCCAGCAGCTTAAGCCCCTGGAGCGGGGGGGGAGGGGTCACAGATACGCAGTATTTT.

This clonotype has just a few counts. The CDR3 region is CASSPFGQTTEETQYF. For the CDR3, the DNA is TGTGCCAGCAGCCCATTCGGCCAGACTACCGAAGAGACCCAGTACTTC. V is TRBV7-9 and J is TRBJ2-5; possible D gene TRBD2, 5 bases. V lost 5 bases to trimming and J lost 3 bases, with 19 bases between them. Germline V gene sequence: CDR1 SEHNR, CDR2 FQNEAQ (reference sequence). This CDR3 has 16 residues.

The chain carries TRBV14 and TRBJ2-7; D may be TRBD2 (6 bases). This CDR3 comprises 12 residues. Germline CDR1 and CDR2: SGHDN and FVKESK. The V and J ends lost 1 base and 8 bases respectively, with 9 bases between them. The CDR3 here is CASSQGGLKQYF. DNA for the CDR3: TGTGCCAGCAGCCAAGGGGGACTCAAGCAGTACTTC.

A few counts support this clonotype. The rearrangement uses TRBV5-1 and TRBJ1-1; the match to TRBD1 covers 7 bases. Germline assignment: CDR1 SGHRS and CDR2 YFSETQ. V was pared by 0 bases and J by 5 bases, with 7 bases of the junction left unmatched. The CDR3 loop spans 15 amino acids. CDR3 in DNA: TGCGCCAGCAGCTTGGCCCGGCAGGGGGGAACTGAAGCTTTCTTT. Translated: CASSLARQGGTEAFF. Full variable domain (outside the CDR3, taken from reference TRBV5-1 and TRBJ1-1): KAGVTQTPRYLIKTRGQQVTLSCSPISGHRSVSWYQQTPGQGLQFLFEYFSETQRNKGNFPGRFSGRQFSNSRSEMNVSTLELGDSALYLCASSLARQGGTEAFFGQGTRLTVV.

The sample holds many counts of this clonotype. This chain joins TRBV7-6 and TRBJ2-1; 9 bases fit TRBD1. CDR1 and CDR2 (germline): SGHVS, FNYEAQ. The CDR3 sequence is 16 residues long. Unmatched junction bases numbered 11, after V lost 6 bases and J lost 5 bases. DNA of the CDR3: TGTGCCAGCAGTGCTGGGGACAGGGTAGTAGACAATGAGCAGTTCTTC. The encoded protein is CASSAGDRVVDNEQFF. Full variable domain (missing parts from reference TRBV7-6 and TRBJ2-1): GAGVSQSPRYKVTKRGQDVALRCDPISGHVSLYWYRQALGQGPEFLTYFNYEAQQDKSGLPNDRFSAERPEGSISTLTIQRTEQRDSAMYRCASSAGDRVVDNEQFFGPGTRLTVL.

V is TRBV7-8 and J is TRBJ2-1; weak D call: TRBD1 (6 bases). Trimming removed 7 bases at V and 8 bases at J, with 27 bases between. Germline CDR1 is SGHVS and CDR2 is FQNEAQ. The CDR3 spans 17 residues. The DNA for the CDR3 is TGTGCCAGCACCCGAATTAGAGGGGCAGGGGTTGGCGATGAGCAGTTCTTC. It yields the protein CASTRIRGAGVGDEQFF. Full variable domain (remainder filled in from reference TRBV7-8 and TRBJ2-1): GAGVSQSPRYKVAKRGQDVALRCDPISGHVSLFWYQQALGQGPEFLTYFQNEAQLDKSGLPSDRFFAERPEGSVSTLKIQRTQQEDSAVYLCASTRIRGAGVGDEQFFGPGTRLTVL.

This clonotype was found many times. The chain couples TRBV11-3 to TRBJ2-7; possibly TRBD2 for D (6 bases). The V gene lost 4 bases and the J gene lost 4 bases, with 14 bases spanning the gap. The CDR3 is 14 amino acids. Germline V gene sequence: CDR1 SGHNT, CDR2 YENEEA. CDR3 in DNA: TGTGCCAGCAGCTCCAATCAGGAGGGTTACGAGCAGTACTTC. This codes for CASSSNQEGYEQYF.

This clonotype has just one count. V gene TRBV28 combines with J gene TRBJ2-1; unclear D gene. Germline V gene data show CDR1 as MDHEN and CDR2 as SYDVKM. Trimming shortened V by 5 bases and J by 7 bases, and 12 bases separated the two germline ends. The CDR3 has 13 residues. The CDR3: CASSPPGINEQFF. The CDR3 nucleotides are TGTGCCAGCAGTCCCCCAGGCATTAATGAGCAGTTCTTC.

The J gene is TRBJ1-1, the V gene TRBV29-1; the match to TRBD1 covers 7 bases. J lost 5 bases, V lost 6 bases, and 6 bases had no gene match. Germline CDR1 reads SQVTM; CDR2 reads ANQGSEA. This CDR3 spans 12 amino acids. CDR3 region: CSVPGGSTEAFF. As DNA, the CDR3 is TGCAGCGTACCAGGGGGGAGTACTGAAGCTTTCTTT.

This clonotype was detected once. Here the CDR3 DNA reads TGTGCCACCAGGGCGGCTGCCTATGGCTACACCTTC. Encoded protein: CATRAAAYGYTF. This chain joins TRBV9 and TRBJ1-2; D possibly corresponds to TRBD1 (5 bases). CDR3 size: 12 residues. Germline loops: CDR1 SGDLS, CDR2 YYNGEE. Trimming cost V 9 bases and J 4 bases, with 13 bases left between them. Variable domain in full (rest from reference TRBV9 and TRBJ1-2): DSGVTQTPKHLITATGQRVTLRCSPRSGDLSVYWYQQSLDQGLQFLIQYYNGEERAKGNILERFSAQQFPDLHSELNLSSLELGDSALYFCATRAAAYGYTFGSGTRLTVV.